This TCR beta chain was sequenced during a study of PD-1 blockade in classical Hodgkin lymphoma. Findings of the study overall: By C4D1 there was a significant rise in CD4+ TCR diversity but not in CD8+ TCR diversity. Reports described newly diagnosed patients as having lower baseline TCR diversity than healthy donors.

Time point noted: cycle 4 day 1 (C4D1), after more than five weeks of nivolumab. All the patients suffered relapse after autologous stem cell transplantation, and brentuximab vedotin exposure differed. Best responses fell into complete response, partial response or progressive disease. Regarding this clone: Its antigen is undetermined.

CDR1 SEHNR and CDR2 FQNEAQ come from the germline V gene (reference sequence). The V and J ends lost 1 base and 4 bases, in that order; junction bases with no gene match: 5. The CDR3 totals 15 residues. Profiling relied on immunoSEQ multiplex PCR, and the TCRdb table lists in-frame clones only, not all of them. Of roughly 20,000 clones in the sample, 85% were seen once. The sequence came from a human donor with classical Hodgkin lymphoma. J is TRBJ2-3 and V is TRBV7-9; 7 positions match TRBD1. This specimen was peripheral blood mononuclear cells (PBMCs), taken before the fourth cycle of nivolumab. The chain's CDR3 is CASSLGGQNSDTQYF. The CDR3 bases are TGTGCCAGCAGCTTAGGGGGACAGAACTCAGATACGCAGTATTTT. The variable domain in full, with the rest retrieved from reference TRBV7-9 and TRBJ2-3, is DTGVSQNPRHKITKRGQNVTFRCDPISEHNRLYWYRQTLGQGPEFLTYFQNEAQLEKSRLLSDRFSAERPKGSFSTLEIQRTEQGDSAMYLCASSLGGQNSDTQYFGPGTRLTVL.